These 15 T cell receptor beta chains came from one sample sequenced in a study of T-cell reconstitution after alpha-beta-depleted transplantation in children. Unique molecular identifiers were incorporated during preparation of the TCRbeta library. TCRdb redid the calling of the PCR reads with MiXCR, one entry per CDR3 protein. This sample has about 480,000 distinct CDR3 sequences, with under 15% found just once. Here the sequenced sample was PBMCs from the stem cell graft donor, taken from the stem cell graft. The receptors derive from a human donor who donated a stem cell graft to a child with combined immunodeficiency.

This clonotype occurred many times. The J gene is TRBJ1-1, the V gene TRBV7-3; 10 bases are shared with TRBD1. Trimming at V came to 3 bases and at J to 5 bases, leaving 6 bases not matched to a gene. The germline CDR1 and CDR2 sequences are SGHTA and FQGTGA. The CDR3 contains 15 residues. DNA of the CDR3: TGTGCCAGCAGCTTGACAGGGGGCGCGAGAACTGAAGCTTTCTTT. This translates into CASSLTGGARTEAFF.

This clonotype was picked up many times. In DNA form, the CDR3 reads TGTGCCAGCAGTGATGGACCGGGCTACAATGAGCAGTTCTTC. This codes for CASSDGPGYNEQFF. The chain employs TRBV25-1 and TRBJ2-1, with no clear D. Trimming pared 3 bases from V and 3 bases from J, leaving 9 bases between. This CDR3 region has 14 residues. Germline loops: CDR1 MGHDK, CDR2 SYGVNS. Full variable domain (rest looked up from reference TRBV25-1 and TRBJ2-1): EADIYQTPRYLVIGTGKKITLECSQTMGHDKMYWYQQDPGMELHLIHYSYGVNSTEKGDLSSESTVSRIRTEHFPLTLESARPSHTSQYLCASSDGPGYNEQFFGPGTRLTVL.

A few counts support this clonotype. The CDR3 coding sequence is TGCGCCAGCAGCCCCGCCCAGGGAGTCGTCTACGAGCAGTACTTC. Its translation is CASSPAQGVVYEQYF. The rearrangement uses TRBV4-3 and TRBJ2-7; D tentatively reads TRBD1 or TRBD2 (5 bases each). Germline values: CDR1 LGHNA, CDR2 YSLEER. There are 15 residues in the CDR3. The ends were cut back, 4 bases at V and 3 bases at J, with 16 bases in the middle.

This clonotype was seen more than once but under ten times. This chain connects TRBV5-1 to TRBJ2-1; perhaps TRBD2 as D (6 bases). From germline, CDR1 is SGHRS and CDR2 YFSETQ. V lost 0 bases, J lost 8 bases, and 12 bases lay in between. There are 14 residues in the CDR3. The CDR3 protein is CASSLEGSGDEQFF. The CDR3 nucleotides read TGCGCCAGCAGCTTGGAGGGTAGCGGCGATGAGCAGTTCTTC.

The chain employs TRBV9 and TRBJ2-2; 9 bases map to TRBD1. This CDR3 comprises 16 residues. Looked up from germline, CDR1 is SGDLS and CDR2 is YYNGEE. The junction had 6 bases not matched to a gene; V was cut back by 5 bases and J by 1 base. The CDR3 DNA reads TGTGCCAGCAGTCAACGGGACAGGGAGAACACCGGGGAGCTGTTTTTT. It encodes CASSQRDRENTGELFF.

V and J are TRBV4-1 and TRBJ1-2; TRBD1 matches 8 bases. This CDR3 comprises 15 residues. CDR1 and CDR2 from the germline V gene are MGHRA and YSYEKL. V trimming: 3 bases; J trimming: 6 bases; junction bases outside the gene matches: 9. The chain's CDR3 is CASSQAETGDHGYTF. The CDR3 DNA is TGCGCCAGCAGCCAGGCGGAGACAGGGGACCATGGCTACACCTTC.

Ten or more counts support this clonotype. V and J are TRBV12-3 or TRBV12-4 and TRBJ2-7; D is uncertain. The CDR3 contains 14 residues. The V gene lost 6 bases and the J gene lost 2 bases, with 14 bases spanning the gap. Here the CDR3 DNA reads TGTGCCAGCAGCCATGCAGGTTTTACCTACGAGCAGTACTTC. Protein sequence: CASSHAGFTYEQYF.

The V call is TRBV4-3, the J call TRBJ2-2, with TRBD2 as a possible D gene (6 bases). CDR1 is LGHNA, CDR2 YSLEER, per germline. Deletions cut 0 bases from V and 5 bases from J, with 10 bases between. There are 15 residues in the CDR3. CDR3 sequence: CASSQDTGTTGELFF. The CDR3 bases are TGCGCCAGCAGCCAAGATACCGGGACTACCGGGGAGCTGTTTTTT.

This chain joins TRBV12-3 or TRBV12-4 and TRBJ2-5; TRBD1 matches 8 bases. The CDR3 is made up of 14 amino acids. V shed 6 bases, J shed 5 bases, and the junction held 8 bases outside the gene matches. This chain's CDR3 is CASRPSGGMETQYF. The CDR3 region has the DNA TGTGCCAGCAGGCCCTCAGGGGGCATGGAGACCCAGTACTTC.

This clonotype appeared many times. The J gene is TRBJ2-2, the V gene TRBV10-3; D uncertain. CDR1 ENHRY and CDR2 SYGVKD come from the germline V gene. Trimming left V 8 bases short and J 2 bases short, with 6 bases between. The CDR3 runs to 12 residues. This CDR3 reads CAISRNTGELFF. CDR3 coding DNA: TGTGCCATCTCTAGAAACACCGGGGAGCTGTTTTTT.

This clonotype was detected a few times. The genes are TRBV29-1 and TRBJ2-7, with 7 bases aligning to TRBD1. Germline V gene data show CDR1 as SQVTM and CDR2 as ANQGSEA. The trim removed 4 bases at V and 2 bases at J, leaving 11 bases unmatched. The CDR3 is 15 residues long. CDR3 residues: CSVARYRDRAYEQYF. The CDR3 nucleotides are TGCAGCGTTGCCAGATACCGGGACAGAGCCTACGAGCAGTACTTC.

V is TRBV6-5 and J is TRBJ2-1, with D tentatively TRBD2 (6 bases). The CDR3 is 17 amino acids. Germline V gene data show CDR1 as MNHEY and CDR2 as SVGAGI. Between the trimmed V and J ends, which lost 5 bases and 8 bases, there was a span of 25 bases. This CDR3 is CASSTSGEWGPFDEQFF. As DNA, the CDR3 is TGTGCCAGCAGTACCTCGGGGGAGTGGGGCCCCTTCGATGAGCAGTTCTTC.

This clonotype was seen ten or more times. The chain combines TRBV24-1 with TRBJ2-5; the match to TRBD1 covers 7 bases. V lost 9 bases, J lost 3 bases, and 6 bases stayed unmatched. The length of the CDR3 is 13 residues. The germline V gene has CDR1 KGHDR and CDR2 SFDVKD. The CDR3 DNA reads as TGTGCCACCGGCCGGGACAGAGAAGAGACCCAGTACTTC. Translating it yields CATGRDREETQYF.

This clonotype has a handful of counts. The chain joins TRBV7-2 to TRBJ2-6, with a weak D call TRBD1 (6 bases). Germline CDR1 and CDR2: SGHTA and FQGNSA. The CDR3 is 17 amino acids. V shed 2 bases and J shed 1 base, with 12 bases lying between them. The CDR3 bases are TGTGCCAGCAGCTTAACCGGACAGATATCTGGGGCCAACGTCCTGACTTTC. Protein product: CASSLTGQISGANVLTF.

The table lists this clonotype with many counts. The chain uses TRBV7-9 and TRBJ2-1, with D unclear. V was clipped by 5 bases and J by 5 bases, with 13 bases between them. CDR3 length equals 14 residues. In germline, CDR1 is SEHNR, CDR2 FQNEAQ (reference sequence). The DNA of the CDR3 is TGTGCCAGCAGCCACGACGGGCTGGACAATGAGCAGTTCTTC. Its translation is CASSHDGLDNEQFF.